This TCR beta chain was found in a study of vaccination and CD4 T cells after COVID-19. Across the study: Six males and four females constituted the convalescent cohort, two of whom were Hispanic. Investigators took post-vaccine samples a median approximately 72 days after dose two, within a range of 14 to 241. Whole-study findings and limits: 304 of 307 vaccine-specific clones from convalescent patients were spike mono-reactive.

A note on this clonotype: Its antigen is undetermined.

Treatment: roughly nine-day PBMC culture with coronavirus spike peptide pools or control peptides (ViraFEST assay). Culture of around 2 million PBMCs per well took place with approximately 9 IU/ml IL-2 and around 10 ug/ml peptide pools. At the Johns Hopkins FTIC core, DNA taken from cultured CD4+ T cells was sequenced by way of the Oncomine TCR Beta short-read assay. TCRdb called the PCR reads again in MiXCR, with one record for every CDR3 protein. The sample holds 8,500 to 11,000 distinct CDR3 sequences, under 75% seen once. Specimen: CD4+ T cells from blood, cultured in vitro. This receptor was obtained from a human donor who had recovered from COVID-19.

Here the CDR3 reads CSASWRGGRDTQYF. The CDR3 bases are TGCAGTGCTAGCTGGCGGGGGGGCCGAGATACGCAGTATTTT. The V gene is TRBV20-1, the J gene TRBJ2-3; 9 bases match TRBD2. The CDR3 loop spans 14 amino acids. The V segment lost 3 bases and the J segment 5 bases; nucleotides outside the gene matches: 6. Germline lookup yields CDR1 DFQATT and CDR2 SNEGSKA (reference sequence).